This is a list of T cell receptor beta chains from one sample in a study of vaccination effects on CD4 cells after COVID-19. Antigens for these TCRs are unknown. Assay used: immunoSEQ multiplex PCR; TCRdb lists only in-frame clones, some missing. The table has tens of thousands of clones, around 79% seen once. The material was CD4+ T cells from PBMCs cultured with SARS-CoV-2 spike peptides, obtained after COVID-19 vaccination. These receptor sequences come from a human donor who received a COVID-19 vaccine. Some clones in this sample may be carry-over from other donors' samples. The CDR3 runs from the conserved cysteine through the conserved F or W. The D gene is left open where the match is weak. Only some rows state a clone size, as once, few, many or a class for expanded clones.

abundance	v_gene	d_gene	j_gene	CDR3aa	CDR3nt
.	TRBV19	.	TRBJ1-1	CASSITGGTEAFF	TGTGCCAGTAGTATAACAGGAGGCACTGAAGCTTTCTTT
.	TRBV5-1	TRBD1	TRBJ2-2	CASSSLQGAAGELFF	TGCGCCAGCAGCTCGCTTCAGGGGGCCGCCGGGGAGCTGTTTTTT
.	TRBV27	.	TRBJ1-2	CASSLSRRYNYGYTF	TGTGCCAGCAGTTTATCCCGCAGGTATAACTATGGCTACACCTTC
.	TRBV27	TRBD1	TRBJ1-5	CASSPGTGGGQPQHF	TGTGCCAGCAGTCCCGGGACAGGGGGAGGGCAGCCCCAGCATTTT
.	TRBV28	.	TRBJ1-1	CASSLRGGTEAFF	TGTGCCAGCAGTTTACGGGGGGGCACTGAAGCTTTCTTT
.	TRBV5-1	TRBD2	TRBJ2-1	CASSLLRGGYNEQFF	TGCGCCAGCAGCCTTCTCCGGGGGGGCTACAATGAGCAGTTCTTC
.	TRBV5-1	TRBD1	TRBJ1-4	CASRGRGSYNEKLFF	TGCGCCAGCAGAGGCAGGGGGTCCTACAATGAAAAACTGTTTTTT
once	TRBV5-1	.	TRBJ2-5	CASSFGGGEETQYF	TGCGCCAGCAGCTTCGGGGGCGGGGAGGAGACCCAGTACTTC
.	TRBV3-1/TRBV3-2	.	TRBJ1-2	CASSRKPGQGFYGYTF	TGTGCCAGCAGCCGCAAACCAGGGCAGGGGTTCTACGGCTACACCTTC
.	TRBV4-1	TRBD1	TRBJ2-1	CASSQTGQGIGEQFF	TGCGCCAGCAGCCAAACGGGACAGGGTATCGGCGAGCAGTTCTTC
.	TRBV2	TRBD2	TRBJ2-1	CASSPGLVVFNEQFF	TGTGCCAGCTCTCCGGGACTAGTTGTATTCAATGAGCAGTTCTTC
few	TRBV4-1	.	TRBJ1-6	CASSQGWNSPLHF	TGCGCCAGCAGCCAAGGTTGGAATTCACCCCTCCACTTT
.	TRBV7-8	.	TRBJ2-1	CASSSAGGPMRMNEQFF	TGTGCCAGCAGCTCCGCCGGGGGACCAATGCGCATGAATGAGCAGTTCTTC
.	TRBV9	.	TRBJ1-1	CASSVKQGDTEAFF	TGTGCCAGCAGCGTTAAACAGGGTGACACTGAAGCTTTCTTT
.	TRBV3-1/TRBV3-2	.	TRBJ1-5	CASSQRGAWQPQHF	TGTGCCAGCAGCCAAAGAGGGGCCTGGCAGCCCCAGCATTTT
.	TRBV6-2/TRBV6-3	TRBD1	TRBJ2-2	CASSLGQYTGELFF	TGTGCCAGCAGTTTGGGACAGTACACCGGGGAGCTGTTTTTT
.	TRBV7-7	.	TRBJ2-2	CASSKGGTGELFF	TGTGCCAGCAGTAAAGGGGGCACCGGGGAGCTGTTTTTT
.	TRBV6-5	TRBD1	TRBJ1-2	CASRYIGQAYGYTF	TGTGCCAGCAGATACATCGGACAGGCGTATGGCTACACCTTC
.	TRBV4-1	TRBD2	TRBJ2-1	CASSQEKRGGNNEQFF	TGCGCCAGCAGCCAAGAAAAGCGGGGGGGCAACAATGAGCAGTTCTTC
.	TRBV19	.	TRBJ1-4	CASSIGGVSNEKLFF	TGTGCCAGTAGTATTGGAGGGGTTTCTAATGAAAAACTGTTTTTT
.	TRBV25-1	.	TRBJ2-3	CASRGATDTQYF	TGTGCCAGCAGAGGGGCGACAGATACGCAGTATTTT
.	TRBV5-1	TRBD1	TRBJ1-2	CASSLGQGVMSGYTF	TGCGCCAGCAGCTTGGGACAGGGGGTAATGAGTGGCTACACCTTC
.	TRBV5-1	.	TRBJ2-2	CASSLGLGHTGELFF	TGCGCCAGCAGCTTGGGGCTAGGGCACACCGGGGAGCTGTTTTTT
.	TRBV9	.	TRBJ1-1	CASSATVYMNTEAFF	TGTGCCAGCAGCGCGACAGTATATATGAACACTGAAGCTTTCTTT
few	TRBV18	.	TRBJ1-6	CASSPRFPNSPLHF	TGTGCCAGCTCACCGAGGTTTCCTAATTCACCCCTCCACTTT
.	TRBV30	.	TRBJ2-3	CAWRATGVSDTQYF	TGTGCCTGGAGGGCGACCGGGGTGTCAGATACGCAGTATTTT
.	TRBV7-9	TRBD1	TRBJ2-3	CASSLVGQGATDTQYF	TGTGCCAGCAGCTTAGTGGGACAGGGGGCGACAGATACGCAGTATTTT
.	TRBV5-1	TRBD1	TRBJ1-1	CASSGTGSAVSEAFF	TGCGCCAGCAGCGGGACAGGGTCGGCGGTATCAGAAGCTTTCTTT
.	TRBV2	.	TRBJ1-2	CASAQGPDYGYTF	TGTGCCTCAGCGCAGGGGCCAGACTATGGCTACACCTTC
few	TRBV10-3	TRBD2	TRBJ2-2	CAISEYLPSGATNTGELFF	TGTGCCATCAGTGAGTATCTCCCTAGCGGGGCGACGAACACCGGGGAGCTGTTTTTT
.	TRBV6-5	TRBD1	TRBJ1-6	CASSYLGQGNNSPLHF	TGTGCCAGCAGTTACCTGGGACAGGGGAATAATTCACCCCTCCACTTT
.	TRBV6-5	.	TRBJ1-3	CASNLAGAGNTIYF	TGTGCCAGCAATCTTGCAGGGGCCGGAAACACCATATATTTT
.	TRBV5-5	.	TRBJ2-1	CASSPQVVTATHAEQFF	TGTGCCAGCAGCCCTCAAGTTGTGACAGCCACTCATGCTGAGCAGTTCTTC
.	TRBV9	TRBD1	TRBJ1-2	CASSYGQGLGYTF	TGTGCCAGCAGCTATGGACAGGGCCTTGGCTACACCTTC
.	TRBV6-5	TRBD2	TRBJ2-1	CASRRLAGAYNEQFF	TGTGCCAGCAGGCGACTAGCGGGGGCCTACAATGAGCAGTTCTTC
.	TRBV4-3	TRBD1	TRBJ1-5	CASSQDFGTDNQPQHF	TGCGCCAGCAGCCAAGATTTCGGGACAGACAATCAGCCCCAGCATTTT
.	TRBV4-1	TRBD1	TRBJ1-6	CASSQPGQGSSPLHF	TGCGCCAGCAGCCAACCGGGACAGGGTAGCTCACCCCTCCACTTT
.	TRBV30	.	TRBJ2-4	CAWGLPGAKNIQYF	TGTGCCTGGGGCCTACCAGGGGCCAAAAACATTCAGTACTTC
once	TRBV5-1	.	TRBJ2-3	CASSFTDTQYF	TGCGCCAGCAGCTTCACAGATACGCAGTATTTT
.	TRBV11-1	TRBD1	TRBJ1-2	CASSPGGSYGYTF	TGTGCCAGCTCTCCAGGGGGTTCCTATGGCTACACCTTC
.	TRBV6-5	.	TRBJ1-2	CASSYGGRNYGYTF	TGTGCCAGCAGTTATGGGGGGCGAAACTATGGCTACACCTTC
.	TRBV7-3	TRBD1	TRBJ2-6	CASSVQGSSGANVLTF	TGTGCCAGCAGCGTACAGGGGAGCTCTGGGGCCAACGTCCTGACTTTC
once	TRBV6-5	.	TRBJ1-4	CASSLTGTKEEKLFF	TGTGCCAGCAGTTTAACCGGGACCAAAGAAGAAAAACTGTTTTTT
.	TRBV7-8	TRBD2	TRBJ2-5	CASSLSLAGVLETQYF	TGTGCCAGCAGCTTATCTCTAGCGGGGGTTTTGGAGACCCAGTACTTC
.	TRBV7-2	TRBD1	TRBJ1-1	CASSLGGTVNTEAFF	TGTGCCAGCAGCTTAGGCGGGACAGTGAACACTGAAGCTTTCTTT
once	TRBV5-1	.	TRBJ1-3	CASSLKQSDGSSGNTIYF	TGCGCCAGCAGCCTCAAGCAATCAGACGGGAGCTCTGGAAACACCATATATTTT
.	TRBV28	.	TRBJ1-1	CASSLLDRSWTEAFF	TGTGCCAGCAGTTTACTTGACAGGAGCTGGACTGAAGCTTTCTTT